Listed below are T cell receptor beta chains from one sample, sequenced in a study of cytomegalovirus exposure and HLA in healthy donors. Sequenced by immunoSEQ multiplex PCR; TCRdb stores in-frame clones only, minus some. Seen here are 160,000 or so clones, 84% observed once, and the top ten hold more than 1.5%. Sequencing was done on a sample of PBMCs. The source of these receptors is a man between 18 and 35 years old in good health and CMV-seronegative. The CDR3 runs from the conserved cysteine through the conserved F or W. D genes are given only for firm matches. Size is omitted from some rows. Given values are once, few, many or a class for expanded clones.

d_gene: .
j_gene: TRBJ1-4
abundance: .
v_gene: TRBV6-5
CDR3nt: TGTGCCAGCAGCCCAGGACATGCAACTAATGAAAAACTGTTTTTT
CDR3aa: CASSPGHATNEKLFF

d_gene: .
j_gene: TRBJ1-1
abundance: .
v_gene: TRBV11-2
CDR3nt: TGTGCCAGCAGCGAAGACCCAGGGGACACTGAAGCTTTCTTT
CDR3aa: CASSEDPGDTEAFF

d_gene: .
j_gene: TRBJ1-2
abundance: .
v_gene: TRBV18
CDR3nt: TGTGCCAGCTCACAGACAGAAGGAGCCGCCACCTATGGCTACACCTTC
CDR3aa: CASSQTEGAATYGYTF

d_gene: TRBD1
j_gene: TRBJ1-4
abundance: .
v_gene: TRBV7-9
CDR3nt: TGTGCCAGCAGTTTAGGACAGGGCCTAACTAATGAAAAACTGTTTTTT
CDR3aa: CASSLGQGLTNEKLFF

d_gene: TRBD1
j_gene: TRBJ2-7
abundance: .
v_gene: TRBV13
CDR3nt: TGTGCCAGCAGCTTGGTAAAGGGACAGGGGAACTTC
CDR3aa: CASSLVKGQGNF

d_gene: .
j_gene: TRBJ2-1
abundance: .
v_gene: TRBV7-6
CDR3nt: TGTGCCAGCAGCCCGCCCGGGGACAATGAGCAGTTCTTC
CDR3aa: CASSPPGDNEQFF

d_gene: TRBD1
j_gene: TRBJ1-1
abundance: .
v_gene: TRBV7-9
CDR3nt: TGTGCCAGCAGCTTGGGACAGGGAACCACTGAAGCTTTCTTT
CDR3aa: CASSLGQGTTEAFF

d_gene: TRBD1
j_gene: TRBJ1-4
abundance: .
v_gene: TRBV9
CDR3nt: TGTGCCAGCAGCCTCGACAGGGGAAATGAAAAACTGTTTTTT
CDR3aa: CASSLDRGNEKLFF

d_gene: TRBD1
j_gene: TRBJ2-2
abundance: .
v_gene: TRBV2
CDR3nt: TGTGCCAGCGGGCGACAGGGCGACACCGGGGAGCTGTTTTTT
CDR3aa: CASGRQGDTGELFF

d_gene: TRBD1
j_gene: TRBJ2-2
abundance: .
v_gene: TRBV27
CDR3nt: TGTGCCAGCAGTTTGGGACAGGGGGCCTACCCGAACACCGGGGAGCTGTTTTTT
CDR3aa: CASSLGQGAYPNTGELFF

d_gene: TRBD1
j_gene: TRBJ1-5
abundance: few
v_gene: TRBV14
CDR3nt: TGTGCCAGCAGCCAAGCCAGGGTATTGGAGGGGGCTAACGATAGTCAGCCCCAGCATTTT
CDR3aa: CASSQARVLEGANDSQPQHF

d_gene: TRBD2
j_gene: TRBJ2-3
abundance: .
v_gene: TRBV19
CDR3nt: TGTGCCAGTAGTATCGCCGCCGGGCTAGCGGGAGGGGCAGATACGCAGTATTTT
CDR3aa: CASSIAAGLAGGADTQYF

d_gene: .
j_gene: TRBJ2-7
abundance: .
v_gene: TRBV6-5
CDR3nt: TGTGCCAGCAGTTACTCGGCAGGGATCTACGAGCAGTACTTC
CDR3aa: CASSYSAGIYEQYF

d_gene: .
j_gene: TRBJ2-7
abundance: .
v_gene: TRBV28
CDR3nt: TGTGCCAGCGGAGTGAGTCCATCCTACGAGCAGTACTTC
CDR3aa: CASGVSPSYEQYF

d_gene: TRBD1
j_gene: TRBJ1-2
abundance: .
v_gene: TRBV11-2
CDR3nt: TGTGCCAGCAGCCCGACAGGGGCTATCGGCTATGGCTACACCTTC
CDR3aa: CASSPTGAIGYGYTF

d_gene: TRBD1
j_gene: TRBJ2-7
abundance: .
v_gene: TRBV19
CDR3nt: TGTGCCGTCGGGACAGCCTACGAGCAGTACTTC
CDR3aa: CAVGTAYEQYF

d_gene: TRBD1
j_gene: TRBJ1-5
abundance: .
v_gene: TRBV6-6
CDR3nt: TGTGCCAGCAGTTATCGTCCGGGACAGGGTGATCAGCCCCAGCATTTT
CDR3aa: CASSYRPGQGDQPQHF